The 6 T cell receptor beta chains listed next were all sequenced from one sample in a study of CD8+ T cells in alopecia areata. The treatment here: oral pan-JAK inhibitor, 5-10 mg twice daily. It was cDNA, reverse transcribed from extracted RNA, that served as the sequencing template. Data came from immunoSEQ multiplex PCR; TCRdb stores just in-frame clones and leaves some out. The sample lists about 210,000 clones, less than 50% occurring once. This material consisted of CD4+ T cells sorted from blood, taken around week 37, from a patient treated with tofacitinib. The receptors derive from a human donor with alopecia areata.

The chain uses TRBV5-1 and TRBJ2-7; 9 positions agree with TRBD1. Germline V gene data show CDR1 as SGHRS and CDR2 as YFSETQ. The J segment lost 5 bases and the V segment lost 4 bases, leaving 4 bases of the junction unmatched. CDR3 length: 13 residues. The CDR3 reads CASSPGTGNEQYF. CDR3 coding DNA: TGCGCCAGCAGCCCCGGGACAGGGAACGAGCAGTACTTC.

The rearrangement links TRBV7-3 to TRBJ2-5; a possible D gene is TRBD1 (5 bases). Trimming removed 6 bases from V and 4 bases from J, with 15 bases in between. The CDR3 sequence is 14 residues long. CDR1 is SGHTA, CDR2 FQGTGA, per germline. CDR3 in amino acids: CASSGAAGRETQYF. Written as DNA, the CDR3 is TGTGCCAGCAGTGGGGCGGCCGGACGAGAGACCCAGTACTTC.

This sequence joins TRBV7-2 and TRBJ1-5; no reliable D call. Per the germline V gene, CDR1 is SGHTA and CDR2 is FQGNSA. V lost 0 bases and J lost 7, with 16 bases in between. The CDR3 loop spans 16 amino acids. The CDR3 loop is CASSLAWARTGQPQHF. The CDR3 coding sequence is TGTGCCAGCAGCTTAGCTTGGGCAAGGACGGGACAGCCCCAGCATTTT.

This chain links TRBV30 with TRBJ1-6; 8 positions agree with TRBD1. Germline-derived CDR1 and CDR2 are GTSNPN and SVGIG (reference sequence). The CDR3 length is 15 residues. Trimming at V came to 4 bases and at J to 9 bases, leaving 11 bases not matched to a gene. The CDR3, as DNA: TGTGCCTGGAAAGTGTGGACAGGGATGAGTTCACCCCTCCACTTT. Its protein product is CAWKVWTGMSSPLHF. The full variable domain, its missing parts supplied by reference TRBV30 and TRBJ1-6, is SQTIHQWPATLVQPVGSPLSLECTVEGTSNPNLYWYRQAAGRGLQLLFYSVGIGQISSEVPQNLSASRPQDRQFILSSKKLLLSDSGFYLCAWKVWTGMSSPLHFGNGTRLTVT.

V usage is TRBV30 and J usage is TRBJ2-5; D gene uncertain. Deletions cut 1 base from V and 5 bases from J, with 14 bases between. This CDR3 comprises 14 residues. The germline V gene has CDR1 GTSNPN and CDR2 SVGIG (reference sequence). For the CDR3, the DNA is TGTGCCTGGAGTGCTTCTGGGGTTTGGGAGACCCAGTACTTC. Encoded protein: CAWSASGVWETQYF.

This clone was found a few times. V and J are TRBV29-1 and TRBJ1-3; D is unclear. Deletions cut 0 bases from V and 0 bases from J, with 6 bases between. Germline V gene sequence: CDR1 SQVTM, CDR2 ANQGSEA. This CDR3 has 14 amino acids. The CDR3 sequence: CSVEDWSSGNTIYF. The CDR3, as DNA: TGCAGCGTTGAAGACTGGAGCTCTGGAAACACCATATATTTT.